This T cell receptor beta chain was captured in a study of Graves' ophthalmopathy and Graves' hyperthyroidism. Study in general: Cases classed as stable hyperthyroidism had no ophthalmopathy within 18 months of follow-up.

About this clonotype itself: Its antigen is unidentified.

Amplified TCR beta CDR3 regions were obtained using RNA transcripts as template. HTBI primers were used in a first-round RT-PCR, which preceded a second-round multiplex PCR. TCRdb passed the multiplex PCR reads through MiXCR, listing each CDR3 protein once. The sample holds over a million distinct CDR3 sequences, around a third seen once. Findings and limits, study-wide: Researchers report that a 13-signature model separated ophthalmopathy from stable hyperthyroidism, posting about 88% sensitivity and around 80% specificity.

Trimming left V 3 bases short and J 1 base short, with 12 bases between. Looked up from germline, CDR1 is ENHRY and CDR2 is SYGVKD. The CDR3 loop spans 15 amino acids. Uncontrolled infections, other autoimmune diseases, pregnancy or lactation barred patients from enrollment. Diagnostic conclusions were grounded in clinical symptoms, serum thyroxine, TRAb, thyroid ultrasound and orbital computed tomography. This sequence was found in an adult man with Graves' hyperthyroidism. The V call is TRBV10-3, the J call TRBJ1-1; D remains unclear. What was sequenced was peripheral blood or thyroid tissue (not recorded which). The CDR3 DNA is TGTGCCATCAGTGAAGCCCTTGCTGCGAACACTGAAGCTTTCTTT. This translates into CAISEALAANTEAFF.